This TCR beta chain was obtained from a study of OX40 agonist ivuxolimab in advanced cancers. Turning to the study itself: Ivuxolimab is an agonistic anti-OX40 (CD134) antibody, and patients were treated with it. Prior checkpoint blockade (anti-PD-1, anti-PD-L1 or anti-CTLA-4) was permitted; over 30% had it. Study-wide findings and caveats: Among the lowest peripheral clonal expansion occurred in 0.1-3.0 mg/kg partial responders.

Any history of autoimmune disease or systemic immunosuppression disqualified patients. Details on this clone: The antigen is not known.

The method was immunoSEQ multiplex PCR; TCRdb's version includes in-frame clones alone and lacks a portion of them. The repertoire includes 90,000 to 95,000 clones, around four fifths of them detected once, and 0.95% to 1.2% sits in the top ten. Deletions cut 2 bases from V and 3 bases from J, with 8 bases between. Germline V gene data show CDR1 as SGHTA and CDR2 as FQGTGA. The CDR3 contains 13 residues. The specimen was CD4+ or CD8+ T cells sorted from blood, collected in a trial of the OX40 agonist ivuxolimab. The clonotype comes from an adult with an advanced solid tumor such as melanoma, head and neck, liver or kidney cancer. The V call is TRBV7-3, the J call TRBJ2-7; D gene ambiguous. The CDR3 here is CASSLLDGYEQYF. The CDR3 DNA sequence: TGTGCCAGCAGCTTACTGGACGGCTACGAGCAGTACTTC. The full variable domain, rest sourced from reference TRBV7-3 and TRBJ2-7, is GAGVSQTPSNKVTEKGKYVELRCDPISGHTALYWYRQSLGQGPEFLIYFQGTGAADDSGLPNDRFFAVRPEGSVSTLKIQRTERGDSAVYLCASSLLDGYEQYFGPGTRLTVT.